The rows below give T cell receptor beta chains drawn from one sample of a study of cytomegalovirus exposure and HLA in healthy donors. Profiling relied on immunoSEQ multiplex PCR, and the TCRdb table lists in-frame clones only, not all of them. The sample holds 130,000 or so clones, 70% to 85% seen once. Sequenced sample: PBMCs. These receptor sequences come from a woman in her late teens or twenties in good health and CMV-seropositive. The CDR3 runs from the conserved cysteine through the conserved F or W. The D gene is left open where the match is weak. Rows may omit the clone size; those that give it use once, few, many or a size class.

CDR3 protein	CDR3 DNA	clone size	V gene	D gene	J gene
CASSRVQGDGYTF	TGTGCCAGCTCCCGGGTACAGGGGGATGGCTACACCTTC	NA	TRBV18	TRBD1	TRBJ1-2
CASSPPQLATGELFF	TGTGCCAGCAGTCCCCCCCAATTAGCCACCGGGGAGCTGTTTTTT	few	TRBV28	NA	TRBJ2-2
CASSFLGLQPQHF	TGTGCCAGTAGTTTCCTCGGGTTGCAGCCCCAGCATTTT	NA	TRBV19	NA	TRBJ1-5
CAISVSGADTQYF	TGTGCCATCAGTGTGAGCGGGGCAGATACGCAGTATTTT	NA	TRBV10-3	TRBD2	TRBJ2-3
CASSLTGTDNSPLHF	TGTGCCAGCAGTTTGACCGGGACAGATAATTCACCCCTCCACTTT	NA	TRBV6-5	TRBD1	TRBJ1-6
CASSVGEGVNEQFF	TGTGCCAGCAGCGTAGGGGAGGGAGTGAATGAGCAGTTCTTC	few	TRBV9	TRBD2	TRBJ2-1
CASSLAGGLNEQFF	TGTGCCAGCAGCTTAGCGGGGGGCCTTAATGAGCAGTTCTTC	NA	TRBV7-3	TRBD2	TRBJ2-1
CASSLGDRGTDTQYF	TGCGCCAGCAGCTTGGGGGACAGGGGCACAGATACGCAGTATTTT	NA	TRBV5-1	TRBD1	TRBJ2-3
CAIWRTGNYGYTF	TGCGCCATTTGGAGGACAGGAAACTATGGCTACACCTTC	few	TRBV10-2	TRBD1	TRBJ1-2
CASSPGTGAGEQYF	TGTGCCAGCAGCCCCGGGACAGGGGCGGGCGAGCAGTACTTC	NA	TRBV6-5	TRBD1	TRBJ2-7
CASSFPRGGSTGELFF	TGTGCCAGCAGCTTCCCGCGGGGGGGTTCGACCGGGGAGCTGTTTTTT	NA	TRBV11-2	TRBD2	TRBJ2-2
CASSLDSGIHGYTF	TGTGCCAGCAGCTTAGATTCAGGGATTCATGGCTACACCTTC	NA	TRBV11-2	NA	TRBJ1-2
CASSLSPSGAAYEQYF	TGCGCCAGTTCCCTAAGCCCTTCAGGGGCCGCTTACGAGCAGTACTTC	NA	TRBV5-1	NA	TRBJ2-7
CASGLVLRKNPDTQYF	TGTGCTAGTGGTTTGGTACTTCGAAAAAACCCAGATACGCAGTATTTT	once	TRBV12-5	NA	TRBJ2-3
CASSLLSSGGGRTDTQYF	TGTGCCAGCAGCTTGCTGTCTAGCGGGGGGGGCCGAACAGATACGCAGTATTTT	NA	TRBV5-6	TRBD2	TRBJ2-3
CASTSGGMADTQYF	TGTGCCAGCACTTCAGGGGGAATGGCAGATACGCAGTATTTT	NA	TRBV6-5	TRBD1	TRBJ2-3
CASSPTSGGSSYNEQFF	TGTGCCAGCAGCCCCACCAGCGGGGGAAGCTCCTACAATGAGCAGTTCTTC	NA	TRBV9	TRBD2	TRBJ2-1